The rows below give T cell receptor beta chains drawn from one sample of a study of blood T cell repertoires in COVID-19. The method was immunoSEQ multiplex PCR; TCRdb's version includes in-frame clones alone and lacks a portion of them. The sample lists more than 110,000 clones, roughly 73% occurring once. The sequenced sample was peripheral blood. The receptors were gathered from a woman aged 45-65 years with active or convalescent COVID-19. Each CDR3 is given with its conserved first and last residue. A D gene is named only where the DNA matches it firmly. Part of the rows lack a size; the others show once, few, many or a class for expanded clones.

V	size	D	J	CDR3	DNA
TRBV11-3	.	.	TRBJ2-3	CASSSNTDTQYF	TGTGCCAGCAGCTCAAACACAGATACGCAGTATTTT
TRBV7-3	once	TRBD2	TRBJ2-1	CASSRLAGSYNEQFF	TGTGCCAGCAGCCGACTAGCGGGCTCCTACAATGAGCAGTTCTTC
TRBV5-8	.	.	TRBJ1-1	CASSLQGNTEAFF	TGTGCCAGCAGCTTGCAGGGGAACACTGAAGCTTTCTTT
TRBV7-9	once	TRBD1	TRBJ2-5	CASSPRDRESVYF	TGTGCCAGCAGCCCCCGGGACAGGGAATCGGTTTACTTC
TRBV9	.	TRBD2	TRBJ2-5	CASSGGLAGGPRETQYF	TGTGCCAGCAGCGGCGGACTAGCGGGAGGGCCTCGGGAGACCCAGTACTTC
TRBV12-3/TRBV12-4	.	.	TRBJ1-1	CASSRVSVTEAFF	TGTGCCAGCAGCCGCGTCTCCGTAACTGAAGCTTTCTTT
TRBV28	.	.	TRBJ2-7	CASQLSGHAYEQYF	TGTGCCAGCCAACTTAGCGGCCACGCCTACGAGCAGTACTTC
TRBV2	.	.	TRBJ1-5	CASRDRTGGGPQHF	TGTGCCAGCAGAGACCGGACTGGCGGAGGGCCCCAGCATTTT
TRBV24-1	.	.	TRBJ2-3	CATSDYGRRGTDTQYF	TGTGCCACCAGTGATTACGGGAGACGGGGCACAGATACGCAGTATTTT
TRBV7-2	few	.	TRBJ1-1	CASSLMGTGEAFF	TGTGCCAGCAGCTTAATGGGAACAGGGGAAGCTTTCTTT
TRBV2	.	TRBD1	TRBJ2-1	CASSSGTATYNEQFF	TGTGCCAGCAGCTCCGGGACAGCCACCTACAATGAGCAGTTCTTC
TRBV24-1	once	TRBD2	TRBJ2-1	CATSSGLAAYNEQFF	TGTGCCACGAGTTCGGGACTAGCGGCCTACAATGAGCAGTTCTTC
TRBV24-1	.	.	TRBJ1-1	CATESFPGRPEAFF	TGTGCCACCGAGTCATTTCCGGGGAGACCAGAAGCTTTCTTT
TRBV10-3	.	TRBD1	TRBJ2-2	CAISDVNRGRTGELFF	TGTGCCATCAGTGATGTTAACAGGGGGCGGACCGGGGAGCTGTTTTTT
TRBV7-9	few	TRBD2	TRBJ2-1	CASSSGLAGGLAEQFF	TGTGCCAGCAGCTCGGGACTAGCGGGAGGTTTAGCTGAGCAGTTCTTC
TRBV28	.	.	TRBJ1-1	CASSLSTGNTEAFF	TGTGCCAGCAGTTTATCCACAGGGAACACTGAAGCTTTCTTT
TRBV28	.	TRBD1	TRBJ2-7	CASSKTQGAAYEQYF	TGTGCCAGCAGTAAAACGCAGGGGGCGGCCTACGAGCAGTACTTC
TRBV29-1	.	.	TRBJ2-7	CSVSVAYEQYF	TGCAGCGTTTCAGTGGCCTACGAGCAGTACTTC
TRBV7-2	.	.	TRBJ2-3	CASLGSNTDTQYF	TGTGCCAGCCTCGGGTCTAACACAGATACGCAGTATTTT
TRBV7-9	.	.	TRBJ1-1	CASSSGQHTEAFF	TGTGCCAGCAGCTCAGGACAGCACACTGAAGCTTTCTTT
TRBV7-8	once	TRBD2	TRBJ2-5	CASSPTVGGGAKETQYF	TGTGCCAGCAGCCCGACGGTTGGCGGGGGGGCCAAAGAGACCCAGTACTTC